The source of this T cell receptor beta chain is a study of cytomegalovirus exposure and HLA in healthy donors listed by TCRdb under 2017. Background on the whole study: According to an earlier analysis of 550 to 700 of the donors, 200 million or so T cells yielded over 100 million unique TCR beta sequences and roughly 280 Gb of sequence data. An early release covering 500 to 750 HLA-typed donors comprised approximately 300 gigabases of sequencing data and roughly 85 million unique TCR sequences. Of the approximately 400 genotyped donors, approximately 82% fell in the genetic ancestry cluster associated with self-reported Caucasian donors. The study aimed to test whether cataloging public T cell receptors could reveal signatures of past pathogen exposure. Using immunosequencing, the study profiled T cell repertoires from 666 subjects and related those repertoires to cytomegalovirus serostatus. Along with the roughly 700-subject first cohort, a separate validation cohort of 120 different subjects was used. To predict cytomegalovirus infection status, the study brought together high-throughput TCR immunosequencing, statistical association of individual TCRs with disease status, and machine learning. In a later analysis, previously published TCR beta repertoires from 666 donors were re-analyzed and high-resolution HLA genotyping was added so that TCR occurrence patterns could be studied. Rather than using new phenotypic data, the later analysis identified candidate immune exposures from TCR beta sequences and from how often those sequences occurred across donors. An earlier analysis of 587 of the donors applied high-throughput TCR beta sequencing to assess whether each TCR beta V gene segment acted as functional or pseudogenic. Alongside the repertoire data, information on donor age, sex, ethnicity and CMV serostatus was compiled. Genome-wide SNP genotypes for about 55% of the roughly 670 donors were used in a later genetic analysis, which treated that subset as a discovery cohort. All discovery cohort repertoires had been generated using a single sequencing platform. HLA typing covered class I and class II loci at four-digit resolution. Typing coverage varied by locus: roughly 629-630 donors for A, B, C, DRB1 and DQB1; some 520 for DQA1; 606 for DPA1; 400 to 480 for DPB1. Because of strong linkage in the cohort, roughly five DR-DQ haplotypes were treated as single units for association and clustering. Among roughly 400 genotyped donors of the cohort, an average of around 250,000 unique TCR beta nucleotide sequences was sequenced per donor, of which 15% to 20% were non-productive. Study-level results and caveats: A later analysis found that HLA-associated TCR beta chains were more clonally expanded and had lower generation probabilities than equally common non-associated chains. In vitro tests confirmed that a few of the cytomegalovirus-associated TCR beta chains recognize cytomegalovirus antigens. According to a later genetic analysis, donors in an Asian-associated ancestry cluster had fewer N-insertions in productive TCRs than the approximately 610-donor mean. The study listed around 160 TCR beta chains as associated with cytomegalovirus. The sequencing pipeline was judged likely to have produced a cluster of highly shared sequence variants as a technical artifact. According to the authors, the approach could potentially be generalized to other disease states and immunological phenotypes. A later genetic analysis associated a missense DCLRE1C variant with V-gene and J-gene trimming of TCR beta chains, and an independent cohort replicated the association. HLA typing was unavailable for some donors at each locus, so association tests used only the typed subset. In an earlier analysis of some 550 of the donors, most TCR beta V segments were observed in productive rearrangements about 87% or about 30% of the time, broadly matching IMGT annotations. In both the original and validation cohorts, the classifier was reported to diagnose cytomegalovirus status with high specificity and sensitivity. Correlated functional status among segregating V segments might reflect linkage disequilibrium, but an unknown experimental factor could not be ruled out. The cohort was sequenced for TCR beta chains only, and without alpha or paired-chain data the features that could be detected were limited. Across donors, most TCR sequences were observed very rarely, whereas some public TCRs were present in many individuals. Assigning TCR associations to individual alleles was difficult when HLA alleles, especially DR and DQ, strongly co-occurred. For the cohort, immune exposure information was limited to CMV serostatus. A later analysis found that TCR association rates varied across HLA loci, with DRB1 alleles showing the most associated TCRs and HLA-C alleles the fewest. Roughly uniform sequencing depth across donors was assumed in presence/absence analyses, although this assumption may not hold. A further reported finding was that TCR beta sequences accurately predicted the HLA-A and HLA-B alleles for most subjects in the first cohort. In a later analysis, most CMV-associated TCR beta chains were found to appear HLA-restricted, with HLA associations seemingly driven largely by CMV exposure. In a later analysis, several top co-occurrence clusters were reported to appear linked to parvovirus B19, influenza, CMV and Epstein-Barr virus. At a false discovery rate of 0.05, a later analysis linked 16,951 TCR beta sequences to specific HLA alleles. Because counts were too low, roughly 18 rarely observed V segments, including chromosome 9 orphons, were left out of the earlier analysis of some 600 of the donors.

The cohort comprised 666 healthy bone marrow donors. Cohort members were all nominally healthy when sampled, although unrecorded immune exposures were likely present. The donor tested CMV seropositive, placing the donor among the 250 to 350 seropositive members of the cohort. Every donor gave a peripheral blood sample, and the peripheral blood mononuclear cells from that sample were used for TCR beta sequencing. The Qiagen DNeasy Blood Extraction Kit was used to extract genomic DNA from the blood cell samples. Receptors were amplified or captured by the immunoSEQ multiplex PCR assay. For the multiplex PCR, a mixture combining 60 forward primers for TCR Vbeta segments and 13 reverse primers for TCR Jbeta segments was used. A multiplex PCR assay on genomic DNA amplified the CDR3 region of rearranged TCR beta genes. The amplified TCR beta libraries were sequenced on the Illumina HiSeq System as 87-base-pair reads. The study's processing was this. Across the 500 to 750 repertoires, a later analysis counted roughly 84 million unique TCR beta chains, roughly 11 million of which were shared by at least two donors. Raw reads were error-corrected and collapsed into unique sequences by a nearest-neighbor algorithm in which closely related sequences were merged to remove PCR and sequencing errors. To assign V, D and J gene segments, CDR3 sequences were aligned to IMGT reference sequences. For a sequence to be retained, a match of at least six nucleotides to both a V gene segment and a J gene segment was required. A rearrangement counted as productive if the CDR3 had no stop codons and remained in frame with V and J, and every other rearrangement counted as non-productive. CDR3 was defined by IMGT convention, running from the second conserved V-encoded cysteine to the conserved J-encoded phenylalanine. Sequences without an unambiguous match to a single V gene segment were excluded from the earlier analysis of almost 600 of the donors. In an earlier analysis of 587 of the donors, V segments were called functional above 56.7% productive rearrangements and were called segregating when the between-donor standard deviation exceeded 5%. A statistical classification framework was developed to diagnose cytomegalovirus status using the catalog of TCR beta chain sequences. In a later analysis, V and J genes were assigned by comparing TCR nucleotide sequences against IMGT/GENE-DB human TR gene sequences. In a later analysis, CDR3 sequences and most-parsimonious VDJ recombination scenarios were assigned using the TCRdist pipeline. In a later analysis, every TCR beta chain was defined by the combination of its CDR3 amino acid sequence and its V-gene family, and reads without a unique V-gene family were dropped. In a later analysis, several hundred highly shared, low-generation-probability nucleotide sequences were removed to address suspected cross-contamination and a sequencing artifact. A later analysis calculated a clonal expansion index for each public chain from normalized within-repertoire ranks of inferred template counts. In a later analysis, generation probabilities were computed with a VDJ recombination model fitted to out-of-frame rearrangements, and the resulting probabilities were checked against IGoR. In a later analysis, TCR-TCR, TCR-HLA and TCR-CMV co-occurrence was scored with hypergeometric tests, and a repertoire-size bias correction was applied to TCR pairs. To estimate false discovery rates, a later analysis permuted the HLA or CMV assignments 20 times. In a later analysis, co-occurring TCRs were grouped using DBSCAN, with TCRdist sequence similarity added in when clustering inside HLA-allele-positive subsets. Repertoires with fewer than 30,000 or more than 120,000 public chains were left out of co-occurrence clustering, as were about 5 repertoires with anomalous nucleotide sharing. Here the immuneACCESS table is served through TCRdb, limited to in-frame sequences with V and J called. Missing clones are a known gap in these copies; in checked studies unresolved V genes cover under half, and the rest lacks a known reason. That table furnishes V, J and clone size, whereas the DNA furnished D and trimming. This sample's table lists fewer than 250,000 clones. Together, the top ten hold around 0.95% of the sample.

With regard to this clone: Its antigen target is currently unknown.

The material sequenced was PBMCs. The receptor was derived from a woman aged 25 to 39 in good health and CMV-seropositive.

The DNA sequence reads TGTGCCAGCAGCGTGAGGGCCGAAGAGACCCAGTACTTC. It is translated as CASSVRAEETQYF. Rearrangement joined TRBV9 to TRBJ2-5, with a tentative D gene TRBD2 over 5 matching bases. Trimming at the junction amounts to 2 bases on V and 3 bases on J, and the germline ends lie 8 bases apart. The CDR3 numbers 13 residues from cysteine through phenylalanine. Only the CDR3 portion is preserved as DNA: 39 bases, with reading frame beginning at the first base. Via the germline V gene, CDR1 is SGDLS and CDR2 YYNGEE.